This TCR beta chain comes out of a study of tumor-infiltrating lymphocytes in localized non-small cell lung cancer (dated by TCRdb to the early 2020s). Background on the whole study: The cohort included patients whose samples were collected after neoadjuvant chemotherapy, as well as both smokers and never-smokers and several histologies. A total of 50 to 65 patients were included in the paired tumor versus uninvolved lung comparison of immunoSEQ T-cell fraction. In total, the ICON cohort consisted of around 140 surgical patients with localized non-small cell lung cancer who had their tumors resected. From each patient came resected tumor tissue plus uninvolved lung tissue from that same patient, and the uninvolved lung tissue was described as non-adjacent to the tumor. Flow cytometry, multiplex immunofluorescence, RNA-seq, exome sequencing and proteomics were applied to the same patients as TCR sequencing, which was one of several integrated assays. Paper-wide results and their limitations: No association of tumor T-cell fraction from TCR sequencing with recurrence-free survival was found (p = 0.61). Because different assays used different pieces of the same tissue, technical variation could not be distinguished from intratumor heterogeneity. Assay coverage differed among patients according to how much tissue was available, so only a subset of the cohort had TCR sequencing. Higher T cell infiltration in tumors than in uninvolved lung tissue was supported by TCRbeta sequencing, consistent with immunofluorescence CD3 counts. No difference in TCR-derived T-cell fraction was observed between the flow cytometry-defined immunotypes IM1 (good prognosis) and IM2 (poor prognosis).

The first patient joined ICON in 2016, and enrollment wrapped up when the last patient was enrolled in September 2018. From a subcohort of 76 patients, fresh tumor and matched uninvolved tissue were collected for in-depth immune analyses, including TCR sequencing. No cell sorting was done, and TCR sequencing was instead run on DNA isolated from bulk tissue. The T-cell fraction in tumor and uninvolved lung tissue was obtained from TCR sequencing using the immunoSEQ assay. In the authors' own workflow: For survival analysis, patients were divided into high (upper tertile) and low (lower two tertiles) T-cell fraction groups, which were compared by log-rank test. A signed-rank test was used to check for differences in T-cell fraction between paired tumor and uninvolved lung. The immuneACCESS repertoire file appears here via TCRdb, limited to in-frame rearrangements. These files lack a portion of the clones; in checked studies, under half of the deficit traces to unresolved V genes, and the cause of the others is not known. Clone size and V and J calls were adopted from that table, with D and trimming inferred from the DNA. For this sample the table gives more than 15,000 clones, of which about four fifths were detected only once. Approximately 9.1% of the sample comes from the top ten.

In the case of this clone: Its antigen has not been determined. The input lacks base qualities; no much larger clone sits a single base away.

From its cysteine to its phenylalanine, the CDR3 spans 16 amino acids. Here the CDR3 DNA is all that survives: 48 bases in frame from base 1. This receptor was obtained from a human donor with non-small cell lung cancer. Sequenced input: lung tumor tissue. The rearranged chain carries TRBV21-1 and TRBJ1-1; TRBD1 was called by the table and not checked on the DNA. TRBV21-1 is an annotated pseudogene. The DNA reads TGTGCCAGCAGCCCTCAGGGCCACCCAATAGACACTGAAGCTTTCTTT. Its protein reads: CASSPQGHPIDTEAFF.